This T cell receptor (beta chain) was identified during a study of CD8 T cells in Susac syndrome. Study-wide findings and caveats: Clonal expansion was not seen in any Susac syndrome CD4+ T cell repertoire.

cDNA came from roughly 0.53 to 1 ug RNA primed by random hexamers. immunoSEQ multiplex PCR amplified TCR beta CDR3 across 54 Vbeta, 13 Jbeta. Via MiXCR, TCRdb re-called the immunoSEQ multiplex PCR reads, giving one row per CDR3 protein. The sample has about 140,000 distinct CDR3 sequences, approximately 95% seen once; the top ten hold about 0.15%. Definite or probable Susac syndrome was diagnosed using recently defined diagnostic criteria. Note on this clonotype: What it recognizes is unknown.

The TCR originated in a human donor with Susac syndrome. The sample taken for sequencing was CD4+ T cells from PBMCs.

The CDR3 region has the DNA TGTGCCAGCAGCTCCCAGTGGGCGGTGGGGGGGAATGAGCAGTTCTTC. This encodes CASSSQWAVGGNEQFF. J is TRBJ2-1 and V is TRBV7-2, with 7 bases lining up with TRBD2. The junction had 13 bases not matched to a gene; V was cut back by 4 bases and J by 7 bases. The CDR3 totals 16 residues. Germline V gene sequence: CDR1 SGHTA, CDR2 FQGNSA.